This T cell receptor (beta chain) was sequenced in a study of blood T cells in healthy people across ages. Then a second PCR, running roughly 6 to 12 cycles, was carried out with a sample-barcoded 5' primer and a J-beta primer mix. One entry per CDR3 protein results from TCRdb running MiXCR on the 5' RACE reads. The sample yields 630,000 or so distinct CDR3 sequences, about 32% seen once. CDR3 length: 15 amino acids. Germline CDR1 SGDLS, CDR2 YYNGEE. Trimming at V came to 4 bases and at J to 2 bases, leaving 3 bases not matched to a gene. At least ten counts were recorded for this clonotype. The V gene is TRBV9, the J gene TRBJ2-3, with 11 positions matching TRBD2. The clonotype was recovered from a woman of 80 years or more in good health. Material for sequencing was blood. CDR3 in DNA: TGTGCCAGCAGCATACTAGCGGGGGACACAGATACGCAGTATTTT. Residues: CASSILAGDTDTQYF.